This TCR beta chain was retrieved from a study of cytomegalovirus exposure and HLA in healthy donors. Germline V gives CDR1 SGHTA, CDR2 FQGNSA. There are 17 residues in the CDR3. Trimming cost V 5 bases and J 2 bases; bases outside gene matches: 6. The PCR contained 60 Vbeta and 13 Jbeta primers. Clones were read by immunoSEQ multiplex PCR, and TCRdb kept only the in-frame ones, dropping some. Of roughly 150,000 clones listed, roughly 82% are singletons. The clonotype was recovered from a girl aged 10-17 years in good health and CMV-seropositive. The chain links TRBV7-2 to TRBJ2-3; 14 nucleotides align to TRBD2. The sample was PBMCs. Written as DNA, the CDR3 is TGTGCCAGCAGCCCAACGGGACTAGCGGGGGCCACAGATACGCAGTATTTT. Amino acids: CASSPTGLAGATDTQYF. Full variable domain (missing parts from reference TRBV7-2 and TRBJ2-3): GAGVSQSPSNKVTEKGKDVELRCDPISGHTALYWYRQSLGQGLEFLIYFQGNSAPDKSGLPSDRFSAERTGGSVSTLTIQRTQQEDSAVYLCASSPTGLAGATDTQYFGPGTRLTVL.